The following is a TCR beta chain sequence with its context. Antigen specificity is unknown. The data are from a study of cytomegalovirus exposure and HLA in healthy donors. Study results and limitations: Another analysis was done later, and it associated 17,000 or so TCR beta sequences with HLA alleles at 0.05 false discovery rate.

Amplification used 60 Vbeta primers and 13 Jbeta primers. This table comes from immunoSEQ multiplex PCR, and its TCRdb copy is limited to in-frame clones, with some not included. The table includes 150,000 or so clones, about 85% detected once. The CDR3 runs to 15 residues. V lost 5 bases, J lost 4 bases, and 17 bases lay in between. The germline V gene has CDR1 SGHTA and CDR2 FQGTGA. The sample was PBMCs. The chain carries TRBV7-3 and TRBJ1-1; D possibly corresponds to TRBD1 (6 bases). The source of this sequence is a man in his fifties in good health and CMV-seropositive. CDR3 sequence: CASSPLTGKGTEAFF. CDR3 sequence (DNA): TGTGCCAGCAGCCCTCTGACAGGAAAGGGCACTGAAGCTTTCTTT.